This T cell receptor beta chain was observed in a study of metastatic and nonmetastatic thyroid tumors. Study details: It was across blood and tumor or nodule tissue from malignant and benign thyroid patients that repertoires were compared.

This clone is classed as medium-sized. Its antigen is currently unknown. Per the original methods: Across clinicopathological groups, CDR3 differences served as the basis for building a distant-metastasis classifier for papillary thyroid cancer. TCRdb used MiXCR to call clones anew from the PCR reads. The V and J calls were not made by the authors but by TCRdb's processing. The sample lists about 33,000 clones; roughly 19% were seen once. From germline, CDR1 is MNHEY and CDR2 SVGAGI. The CDR3 spans 16 residues. V was trimmed by 0 bases and J by 3 bases, leaving 13 bases between them. Thyroid surgery had not been preceded by any treatment in any patient. General study results and limits: Reports indicated that malignant thyroid tumors showed significantly higher TCR beta diversity than benign nodules did, in blood and tumor.

The clonotype originates from a male donor with papillary thyroid cancer or a benign thyroid nodule (not recorded which). Some clones in this sample may be carry-over from other donors' samples. Sequencing input: blood. The chain is built from TRBV6-5 and TRBJ2-3, with TRBD2 as a possible D gene (6 bases). CDR3 region: CASSYSPAGLTDTQYF. CDR3 bases: TGTGCCAGCAGTTACTCCCCTGCGGGGCTGACAGATACGCAGTATTTT.